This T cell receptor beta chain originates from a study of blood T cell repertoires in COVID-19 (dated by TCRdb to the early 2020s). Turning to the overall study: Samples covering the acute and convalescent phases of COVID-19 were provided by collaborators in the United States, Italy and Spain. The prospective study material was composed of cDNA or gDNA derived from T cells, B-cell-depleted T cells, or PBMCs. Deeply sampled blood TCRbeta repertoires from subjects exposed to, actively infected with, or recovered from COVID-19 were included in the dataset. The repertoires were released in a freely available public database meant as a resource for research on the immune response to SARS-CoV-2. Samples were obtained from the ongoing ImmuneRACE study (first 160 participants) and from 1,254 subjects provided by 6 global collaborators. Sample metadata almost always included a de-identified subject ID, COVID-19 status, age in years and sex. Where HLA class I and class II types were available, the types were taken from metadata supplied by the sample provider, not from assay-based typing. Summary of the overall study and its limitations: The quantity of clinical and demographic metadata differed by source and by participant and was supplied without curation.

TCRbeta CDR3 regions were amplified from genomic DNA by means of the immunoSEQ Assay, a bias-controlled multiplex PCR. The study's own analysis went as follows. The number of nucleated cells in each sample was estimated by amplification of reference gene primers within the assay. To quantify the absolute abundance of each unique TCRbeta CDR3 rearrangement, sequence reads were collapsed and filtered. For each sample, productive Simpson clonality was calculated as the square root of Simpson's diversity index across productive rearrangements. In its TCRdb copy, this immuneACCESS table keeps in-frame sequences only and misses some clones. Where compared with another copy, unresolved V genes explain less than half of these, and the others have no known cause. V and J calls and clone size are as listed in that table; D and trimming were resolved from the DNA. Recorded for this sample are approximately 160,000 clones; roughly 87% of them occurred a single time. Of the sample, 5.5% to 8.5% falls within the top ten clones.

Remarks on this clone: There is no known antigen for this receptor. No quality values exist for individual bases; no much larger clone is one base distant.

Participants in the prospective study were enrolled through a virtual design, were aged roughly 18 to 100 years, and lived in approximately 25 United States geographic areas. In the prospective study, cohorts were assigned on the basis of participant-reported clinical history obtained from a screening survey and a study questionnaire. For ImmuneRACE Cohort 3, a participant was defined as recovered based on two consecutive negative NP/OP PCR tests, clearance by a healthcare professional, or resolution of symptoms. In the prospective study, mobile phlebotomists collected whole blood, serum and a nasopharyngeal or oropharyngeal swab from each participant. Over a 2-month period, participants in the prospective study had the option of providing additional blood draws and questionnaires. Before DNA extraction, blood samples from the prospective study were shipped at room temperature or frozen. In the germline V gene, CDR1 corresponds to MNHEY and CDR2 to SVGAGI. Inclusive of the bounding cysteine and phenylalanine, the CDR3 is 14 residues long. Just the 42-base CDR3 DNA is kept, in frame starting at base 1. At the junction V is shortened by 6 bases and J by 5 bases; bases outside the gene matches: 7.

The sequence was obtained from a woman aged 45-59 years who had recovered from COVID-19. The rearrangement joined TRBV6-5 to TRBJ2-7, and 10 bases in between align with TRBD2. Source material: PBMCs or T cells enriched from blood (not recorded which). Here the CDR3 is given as CASSTTSGYDEQYF. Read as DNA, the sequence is TGTGCCAGCAGCACGACTAGCGGGTATGACGAGCAGTACTTC.